This T cell receptor (beta chain) was captured in a study of cytomegalovirus exposure and HLA in healthy donors. The PCR ran on 60 Vbeta and 13 Jbeta primers. TCRdb's table, derived via immunoSEQ multiplex PCR, lists solely in-frame clones and lacks some. The table shows approximately 86,000 clones, with about three quarters occurring only once. About this clone: Its specificity is not known.

From germline, CDR1 is SGHTA and CDR2 FQGNSA. The CDR3 loop spans 15 amino acids. The V end lost 5 bases, the J end lost 9 bases, and 17 bases lay between the germline ends. Study findings and constraints: Presence/absence analysis assumed near-uniform sequencing depth across donors.

The chain carries TRBV7-2 and TRBJ1-6; a possible D gene is TRBD1 (5 bases). What was sequenced was PBMCs. This TCR was sampled from a man between 60 and 75 years old in good health and CMV-seronegative. The CDR3 DNA reads TGTGCCAGCAGCCCCAATGGGGGGAACAGTTCACCCCTCCACTTT. It is translated as CASSPNGGNSSPLHF.